One and the same sample provided the 8 T cell receptor beta chains below, sequenced in a study of cytomegalovirus exposure and HLA in healthy donors. The PCR ran on 60 Vbeta and 13 Jbeta primers. Measured with immunoSEQ multiplex PCR; TCRdb has only the in-frame clones, and not every one. The sample includes tens of thousands of clones, about 70% of them seen just once. Sequencing was performed on PBMCs. These receptors were taken from a man between 35 and 55 years old in good health and CMV-seronegative.

The V and J genes are TRBV19 and TRBJ1-1, with D uncertain. CDR1 LNHDA and CDR2 SQIVND come from the germline V gene (reference sequence). This CDR3 spans 12 amino acids. The ends were cut back, 5 bases at V and 1 base at J, with 5 bases in the middle. This chain's CDR3 is CASSGPNTEAFF. For the CDR3, the DNA is TGTGCCAGTAGTGGGCCGAACACTGAAGCTTTCTTT.

V is TRBV23-1 and J is TRBJ2-4, with 8 bases that match TRBD2. TRBV23-1 is designated an ORF whose function remains uncertain. The CDR3 has 15 amino acids. The ends lost 4 bases at V and 6 bases at J; junction bases unmatched: 8. The CDR3 sequence: CASSRRPRGGNIQYF. The CDR3 nucleotides are TGCGCCAGCAGTCGGAGACCCCGGGGGGGAAACATTCAGTACTTC.

The V and J genes are TRBV9 and TRBJ2-7; no firm D call. Germline V gives CDR1 SGDLS, CDR2 YYNGEE. V gave up 4 bases and J gave up 1 base, with 15 bases separating them. This CDR3 is built from 15 residues. CDR3 coding DNA: TGTGCCAGCAGCACCGAGGCCGTGACGTCCTACGAGCAGTACTTC. This translates into CASSTEAVTSYEQYF.

This clone was detected a few times. This rearrangement joins TRBV5-6 to TRBJ1-1; TRBD1 aligns across 7 bases. Germline V gives CDR1 SGHDT, CDR2 YYEEEE. The CDR3 is 14 residues long. V was pared by 4 bases and J by 1 base, with 4 bases of the junction left unmatched. CDR3: CASSPQGGNTEAFF. DNA of the CDR3: TGTGCCAGCAGCCCCCAGGGGGGGAACACTGAAGCTTTCTTT.

This clone occurred a few times. The sample carries other DNA sequences with the same CDR3. The rearrangement joins TRBV9 to TRBJ1-5, with D uncertain. The CDR3 is 14 amino acids. Trimming cost V 0 bases and J 2 bases, with 6 bases left between them. Germline-derived CDR1 and CDR2 are SGDLS and YYNGEE. The CDR3 reads CASSVGQGNQPQHF. In DNA form, the CDR3 reads TGTGCCAGCAGCGTAGGGCAGGGCAATCAGCCCCAGCATTTT.

The chain is built from TRBV4-1 and TRBJ1-1; possibly TRBD1 for D (5 bases). The germline V and J ends were trimmed by 1 base and 3 bases, with 12 bases remaining between them. The CDR3 loop spans 15 amino acids. The germline CDR1 and CDR2 sequences are MGHRA and YSYEKL. CDR3 DNA sequence: TGCGCCAGCAGCCAAGCCGGTGGGGGGGACACTGAAGCTTTCTTT. Translating it yields CASSQAGGGDTEAFF.

This rearrangement joins TRBV4-2 to TRBJ1-2; TRBD1 aligns across 7 bases. The CDR3 covers 12 residues. V was pared by 4 bases and J by 8 bases, with 4 bases of the junction left unmatched. CDR1 and CDR2 from the germline V gene are LGHNA and YNFKEQ. DNA for the CDR3: TGTGCCAGCAGCCTCCAGGGGGAAGGCTACACCTTC. It yields the protein CASSLQGEGYTF.

The chain links TRBV4-2 to TRBJ2-4, with 16 bases identical to TRBD2. This CDR3 is 19 amino acids long. The V segment lost 1 base and the J segment 3 bases; nucleotides outside the gene matches: 6. The germline V gene encodes CDR1 LGHNA and CDR2 YNFKEQ. The chain's CDR3 is CASSQAGLAGGQDKNIQYF. DNA for the CDR3: TGTGCCAGCAGCCAAGCGGGACTAGCGGGGGGGCAGGACAAAAACATTCAGTACTTC.